This T cell receptor beta chain emerged from a study of T cell responses to AZD1222 COVID-19 vaccine. Points from the study as a whole: After the peak T cell response, and only then, were repertoires sampled.

About this clone: Antigen unknown.

The table came from immunoSEQ multiplex PCR; TCRdb's copy has only in-frame clones and leaves some out. The table shows 140,000 to 150,000 clones, with roughly 92% occurring only once. The CDR3 contains 15 residues. Trimming took 4 bases from V and 7 from J, leaving 18 bases between them. Germline values: CDR1 SGHDT, CDR2 YYEEEE. V usage is TRBV5-6 and J usage is TRBJ2-1; D is uncertain. The receptor was isolated from an adult in good health. The sample consisted of peripheral blood, taken on day 0 of AZD1222 vaccination. The CDR3 DNA is TGTGCCAGCAGCGCTCCCTCTTGGACGTCGAATGAGCAGTTCTTC. Translating it yields CASSAPSWTSNEQFF.